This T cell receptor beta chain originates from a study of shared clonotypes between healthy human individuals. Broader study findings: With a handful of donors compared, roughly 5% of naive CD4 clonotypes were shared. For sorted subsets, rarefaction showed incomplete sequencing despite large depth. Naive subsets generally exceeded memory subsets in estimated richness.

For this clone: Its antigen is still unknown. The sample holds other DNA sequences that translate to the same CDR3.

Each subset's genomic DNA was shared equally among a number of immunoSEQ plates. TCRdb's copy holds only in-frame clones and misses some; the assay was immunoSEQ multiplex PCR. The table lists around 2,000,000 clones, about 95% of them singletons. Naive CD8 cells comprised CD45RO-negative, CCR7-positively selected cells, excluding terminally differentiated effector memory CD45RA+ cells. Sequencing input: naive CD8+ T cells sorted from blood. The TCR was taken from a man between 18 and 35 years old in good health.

The CDR3 region is CASSFGRAYEQYF. As DNA, the CDR3 is TGTGCCAGCAGCTTTGGCAGGGCTTACGAGCAGTACTTC. This chain links TRBV11-2 with TRBJ2-7; D is perhaps TRBD1 (5 bases). The CDR3 extends over 13 amino acids. Germline values: CDR1 SGHAT, CDR2 FQNNGV. The V gene lost 3 bases and the J gene lost 4 bases, with 10 bases spanning the gap.